These 14 T cell receptor beta chains originate from one sample sequenced in a study of blood T cell repertoires in COVID-19. The protocol was immunoSEQ multiplex PCR, while the TCRdb copy is restricted to in-frame clones and leaves out a portion. The sample carries about 42,000 clones, roughly 89% recorded once. Sequenced sample: peripheral blood. These receptors were obtained from a man in his fifties with active COVID-19.

The chain couples TRBV6-5 to TRBJ1-2; the D gene is possibly TRBD1 (6 bases). The V gene's germline CDR1 is MNHEY and CDR2 SVGAGI. V was trimmed by 0 bases and J by 4 bases, leaving 12 bases between them. The CDR3 is 15 amino acids. The CDR3 protein is CASSYSNQGPYGYTF. CDR3 nucleotide sequence: TGTGCCAGCAGTTACTCGAATCAGGGGCCCTATGGCTACACCTTC.

This clone showed up just a few times. The chain links TRBV6-4 to TRBJ2-1; TRBD2 agrees at 10 bases. Germline V gene data show CDR1 as MRHNA and CDR2 as SNTAGT. The J segment lost 5 bases and the V segment lost 4 bases, leaving 5 bases of the junction unmatched. The length of the CDR3 is 15 residues. The CDR3 sequence: CASSVSSGGHNEQFF. CDR3 nucleotide sequence: TGTGCCAGCAGTGTCTCTAGCGGGGGACACAATGAGCAGTTCTTC.

The chain uses TRBV5-1 and TRBJ2-1, with 10 positions matching TRBD2. Per the germline V gene, CDR1 is SGHRS and CDR2 is YFSETQ. V lost 4 bases to trimming and J lost 0 bases; unmatched junction nucleotides: 7. CDR3 length: 17 amino acids. The CDR3 DNA is TGCGCCAGCAGCAGGACTAGCGGCCAGAGCTCCTACAATGAGCAGTTCTTC. Protein: CASSRTSGQSSYNEQFF.

This chain joins TRBV7-8 and TRBJ2-2; possible D gene TRBD2, 6 bases. With 1 base removed from V and 6 bases from J, the gap between germline ends came to 12 bases. Germline CDR1 and CDR2: SGHVS and FQNEAQ. The CDR3 loop spans 15 amino acids. CDR3 region: CASSLDGGIAGELFF. CDR3 nucleotides: TGTGCCAGCAGCTTAGATGGGGGGATCGCCGGGGAGCTGTTTTTT.

In the case of this clone: One end of the junction varies from germline; a read error may be responsible. J is TRBJ2-7 and V is TRBV5-4; D is perhaps TRBD2 (5 bases). Germline V CDR1 and CDR2: SGHNT, YYREEE (reference sequence). CDR3 size: 14 residues. The CDR3 DNA sequence: TGTGCCAGCAGGTTGGACTTACCTGAGGACGAGCAGTACTTC. Its translation is CASRLDLPEDEQYF.

This chain links TRBV15 with TRBJ1-2, with 7 nucleotides matching TRBD1. This CDR3 contains 15 residues. The V gene end was trimmed by 5 bases and the J gene end by 1 base; junction bases not matched to a gene: 7. CDR1 is LNHNV and CDR2 is YYDKDF in the germline V gene (reference sequence). The DNA for the CDR3 is TGTGCCACCAGCGGAAACAGGGGACTTAACTATGGCTACACCTTC. It yields the protein CATSGNRGLNYGYTF.

The chain joins TRBV5-6 to TRBJ2-1; tentative D call: TRBD1 (6 bases). Looked up from germline, CDR1 is SGHDT and CDR2 is YYEEEE. The CDR3 sequence is 13 residues long. The V end was cut by 1 base, the J end by 6 bases, with 8 bases between. The CDR3 sequence: CASSLYRVNEQFF. The CDR3, as DNA: TGTGCCAGCAGCTTGTACAGGGTCAATGAGCAGTTCTTC.

V is TRBV6-1 and J is TRBJ1-5, with 9 bases identical to TRBD1. After removal of 3 bases from V and 2 bases from J, the junction contained 14 bases not matched to a gene. Germline V gene data show CDR1 as MNHNS and CDR2 as SASEGT. The CDR3 is 19 amino acids. CDR3 region: CASSDQTGGSAAGNQPQHF. The CDR3 DNA reads as TGTGCCAGCAGTGACCAAACAGGGGGCAGCGCAGCTGGCAATCAGCCCCAGCATTTT.

The chain is built from TRBV5-1 and TRBJ2-5; a weak D match, TRBD2 (6 bases). Trimming took off 7 bases at V and 3 bases at J, with 25 bases between the two ends. The CDR3 extends over 17 amino acids. Germline V gene data show CDR1 as SGHRS and CDR2 as YFSETQ. The DNA of the CDR3 is TGCGCCAGCCTGAAGGAGGGGACGGTTACCATGAAAGAGACCCAGTACTTC. This translates into CASLKEGTVTMKETQYF.

J is TRBJ1-2 and V is TRBV6-2 or TRBV6-3; D remains unclear. CDR1 MNHEY and CDR2 SVGEGT come from the germline V gene. CDR3 length: 14 amino acids. V lost 0 bases and J 4 bases, leaving 9 bases between the germline ends. The CDR3 sequence is CASSYSGPTYGYTF. The DNA of the CDR3 is TGTGCCAGCAGTTACTCGGGCCCGACCTATGGCTACACCTTC.

V is TRBV10-3 and J is TRBJ1-5; D is possibly TRBD1 (6 bases). The germline V and J ends were trimmed by 4 bases and 8 bases, with 12 bases remaining between them. The CDR3 sequence is 13 residues long. Germline V gene lookup returns CDR1 ENHRY and CDR2 SYGVKD. The CDR3 here is CAISANPGEPQHF. In nucleotides, the CDR3 is TGTGCCATCAGTGCAAATCCAGGGGAGCCCCAGCATTTT.

A word on this clone: The same CDR3 arises from other DNA sequences in this sample as well. V is TRBV15 and J is TRBJ2-2, with 14 bases that match TRBD2. The germline V gene encodes CDR1 LNHNV and CDR2 YYDKDF (reference sequence). With V trimmed by 1 base and J by 7 bases, 5 bases remained unmatched. The CDR3 has 17 residues. The CDR3 coding sequence is TGTGCCACCAGCAGAGGACTAGCGGGGGGGCCGGACGGGGAGCTGTTTTTT. Protein product: CATSRGLAGGPDGELFF.

This chain links TRBV11-2 with TRBJ1-1; 8 positions match TRBD1. CDR3 size: 14 residues. Germline V gene sequence: CDR1 SGHAT, CDR2 FQNNGV. The J segment lost 0 bases and the V segment lost 4 bases, leaving 1 base of the junction unmatched. DNA of the CDR3: TGTGCCAGCAGCTCACAGGGGGTGAACACTGAAGCTTTCTTT. Its translation is CASSSQGVNTEAFF.

The rearrangement links TRBV27 to TRBJ1-5, with a weak D call TRBD1 (5 bases). The germline V gene has CDR1 MNHEY and CDR2 SMNVEV (reference sequence). The CDR3 runs to 15 residues. V was cut by 2 bases and J by 5 bases, with 13 bases left in between. In nucleotides, the CDR3 is TGTGCCAGCAGTTTACGGCGCGCGGGGGATCAGCCCCAGCATTTT. Translation gives CASSLRRAGDQPQHF.